This entry lists 24 T cell receptor beta chains sequenced from one sample in a study of T cells in Graves' hyperthyroidism and ophthalmopathy. TCR beta CDR3 sequences were amplified from RNA transcripts. The primer set for the first-round RT-PCR of the TCR CDR3 was HTBI. TCRdb re-called the multiplex PCR reads with MiXCR, one entry per CDR3 protein. The profile shows a few hundred thousand distinct CDR3 sequences, about a sixth of them singletons. Sequenced: blood. Every receptor here comes from a woman in her 40s with Graves' ophthalmopathy.

This clonotype appeared a few times. The chain links TRBV6-5 to TRBJ1-6; the D gene is possibly TRBD1 (5 bases). This CDR3 is 16 amino acids long. Germline values: CDR1 MNHEY, CDR2 SVGAGI. V gave up 0 bases and J gave up 7 bases, with 13 bases separating them. CDR3 nucleotides: TGTGCCAGCAGTTACTCGGGTGGGGGGTGGAATTCACCCCTCCACTTT. It codes for CASSYSGGGWNSPLHF.

V and J are TRBV2 and TRBJ1-4; D unclear. The CDR3 is 13 residues long. CDR1 is SNHLY, CDR2 FYNNEI, per germline. V lost 7 bases to trimming and J lost 8 bases, with 14 bases between them. CDR3 DNA: TGTGCCAGCAAACTAGGGTTAGGCGAAAAACTGTTTTTT. This codes for CASKLGLGEKLFF.

The J gene is TRBJ1-5, the V gene TRBV20-1; D possibly corresponds to TRBD1 (6 bases). Germline V gene data show CDR1 as DFQATT and CDR2 as SNEGSKA (reference sequence). This CDR3 contains 13 residues. With 3 bases removed from V and 5 bases from J, the gap between germline ends came to 11 bases. The CDR3 loop reads CSASAGGDQPQHF. The DNA for the CDR3 is TGCAGTGCTAGCGCGGGGGGCGATCAGCCCCAGCATTTT.

This clonotype has a count of ten or more. This chain uses TRBV29-1 with TRBJ1-2; 7 bases are a match to TRBD1. The V gene end was trimmed by 7 bases and the J gene end by 8 bases; junction bases not matched to a gene: 7. Germline CDR1 reads SQVTM; CDR2 reads ANQGSEA. This CDR3 is built from 11 residues. The CDR3 region has the DNA TGCAGCGCACACACAGGGGAGGGCTACACCTTC. Its protein product is CSAHTGEGYTF.

In its sample, this clonotype was seen many times. The chain joins TRBV20-1 to TRBJ2-5, with D perhaps matching TRBD2 (7 bases). The CDR3 has 15 residues. The ends were cut back, 1 base at V and 5 bases at J, with 17 bases in the middle. Germline V CDR1 and CDR2: DFQATT, SNEGSKA (reference sequence). CDR3 loop: CSARAAGGREETQYF. CDR3 bases: TGCAGTGCTAGAGCTGCCGGGGGGCGGGAGGAGACCCAGTACTTC.

This clonotype was found many times. J is TRBJ2-7 and V is TRBV7-9; TRBD1 agrees at 8 bases. Germline V lookup: CDR1 SEHNR, CDR2 FQNEAQ (reference sequence). The CDR3 contains 14 residues. The V segment lost 5 bases and the J segment 3 bases; nucleotides outside the gene matches: 6. CDR3 sequence (DNA): TGTGCCAGCAGCCAAGGCGGGACAGGCTACGAGCAGTACTTC. This codes for CASSQGGTGYEQYF.

This clonotype was detected many times. V usage is TRBV6-6 and J usage is TRBJ2-7; D not certain. Germline V gene sequence: CDR1 MNHNY, CDR2 SVGAGI (reference sequence). V was cut by 2 bases and J by 6 bases, with 17 bases left in between. CDR3 length: 15 amino acids. This CDR3 is CASSYTQYSPSEQYF. The DNA of the CDR3 is TGTGCCAGCAGTTACACTCAATACTCCCCCTCCGAGCAGTACTTC.

This clonotype has only a few counts. This chain connects TRBV2 to TRBJ2-2; D may be TRBD1 (6 bases). CDR1 and CDR2 (germline): SNHLY, FYNNEI. V was cut by 5 bases and J by 1 base, with 14 bases left in between. The CDR3 consists of 16 residues. This chain's CDR3 is CASSLGAPENTGELFF. The CDR3 DNA follows: TGTGCCAGCAGTCTGGGGGCCCCGGAGAACACCGGGGAGCTGTTTTTT.

The CDR3 loop is CASSTRGAEDEKLFF. The CDR3 coding sequence is TGTGCCAGCAGTACCCGCGGGGCGGAAGATGAAAAACTGTTTTTT. The rearrangement joins TRBV6-1 to TRBJ1-4, with D perhaps TRBD1 (5 bases). The germline CDR1 and CDR2 sequences are MNHNS and SASEGT. With 5 bases removed from V and 6 bases from J, the gap between germline ends came to 16 bases. CDR3 size: 15 residues.

This clonotype was detected a few times. This rearrangement joins TRBV5-5 to TRBJ1-5; D remains ambiguous. V was pared by 0 bases and J by 5 bases, with 6 bases between. The CDR3 has 13 residues. Per the germline V gene, CDR1 is SGHKS and CDR2 is YYEKEE (reference sequence). The CDR3 spells CASSLDSDQPQHF. The CDR3 DNA reads as TGTGCCAGCAGCTTGGACAGTGATCAGCCCCAGCATTTT.

In its sample, this clonotype was seen a few times. The chain combines TRBV20-1 with TRBJ2-1, with a tentative D call TRBD1 (5 bases). The CDR3 totals 13 residues. V lost 4 bases to trimming and J lost 6 bases, with 13 bases between them. Germline loops: CDR1 DFQATT, CDR2 SNEGSKA (reference sequence). The CDR3 here is CSATLWGGNEQFF. The CDR3 bases are TGCAGTGCTACCCTATGGGGCGGCAATGAGCAGTTCTTC.

This clonotype was counted only a few times. The CDR3 here is CSATWTSGVSDTQYF. In DNA form, the CDR3 reads TGCAGTGCCACCTGGACTAGCGGGGTTTCAGATACGCAGTATTTT. The genes are TRBV20-1 and TRBJ2-3; TRBD2 agrees at 12 bases. The CDR3 is made up of 15 amino acids. The ends lost 6 bases at V and 4 bases at J; junction bases unmatched: 8. The germline gives CDR1 DFQATT, CDR2 SNEGSKA (reference sequence).

A word on this clonotype: This may stem from a read error, because a much larger clone lies one nucleotide away. V and J are TRBV7-9 and TRBJ1-1, with 9 bases that match TRBD1. Germline V gene lookup returns CDR1 SEHNR and CDR2 FQNEAQ (reference sequence). This CDR3 is 15 amino acids long. CDR3 nucleotides: TGTGCCAGCAGCGGTAGGACAGGGGTTGTGGCTGAAGCTCTCTTT. Its protein product is CASSGRTGVVAEALF.

The rearrangement uses TRBV2 and TRBJ2-5, with 9 bases that match TRBD1. V lost 7 bases and J lost 6; bases outside the gene matches: 9. Germline V CDR1 and CDR2: SNHLY, FYNNEI. The length of the CDR3 is 14 residues. CDR3 sequence reads: CASKIWTGVKTQYF. The CDR3 DNA reads TGTGCCAGCAAGATATGGACAGGGGTGAAGACCCAGTACTTC.

V is TRBV11-2 and J is TRBJ2-1, with 8 positions matching TRBD2. Per germline, CDR1 SGHAT and CDR2 FQNNGV. With V trimmed by 4 bases and J by 6 bases, 5 bases remained unmatched. The CDR3 is 14 amino acids. CDR3 loop: CASSSHGRGNEQFF. The DNA for the CDR3 is TGTGCCAGCAGCTCGCACGGGAGGGGCAATGAGCAGTTCTTC.

The table lists this clonotype with many counts. The gene calls are TRBV20-1 and TRBJ2-3; 10 positions match TRBD2. Germline V gives CDR1 DFQATT, CDR2 SNEGSKA (reference sequence). V shed 1 base, J shed 4 bases, and the junction held 14 bases outside the gene matches. The CDR3 totals 18 residues. CDR3: CSARGASGSVRGADTQYF. The DNA of the CDR3 is TGCAGTGCTAGAGGAGCTAGCGGGAGCGTTCGGGGCGCAGATACGCAGTATTTT.

The chain employs TRBV6-6 and TRBJ1-6, with TRBD1 matching 7 bases. The CDR3 consists of 15 residues. Trimming at V came to 2 bases and at J to 7 bases, leaving 5 bases not matched to a gene. Germline V gene lookup returns CDR1 MNHNY and CDR2 SVGAGI (reference sequence). The CDR3 DNA reads TGTGCCAGCAGTTACGACGGACAGGCAAATTCACCCCTCCACTTT. Translation gives CASSYDGQANSPLHF.

A remark on this clonotype: One base away lies a much larger clone, so this may be a sequencing read error. V and J are TRBV11-2 and TRBJ2-2, with TRBD2 identical over 8 bases. Germline V gene data show CDR1 as SGHAT and CDR2 as FQNNGV. The CDR3 has 15 residues. DNA of the CDR3: TGTGTCAGCACCCCTCGGGAGGGGGGGACCGGTGGGCTGTTTTTT. It is translated as CVSTPREGGTGGLFF. Looking up the rest from reference TRBV11-2 and TRBJ2-2 gives the full variable domain: EAGVAQSPRYKIIEKRQSVAFWCNPISGHATLYWYQQILGQGPKLLIQFQNNGVVDDSQLPKDRFSAERLKGVDSTLKIQPAKLEDSAVYLCVSTPREGGTGGLFFGEGSRLTVL.

This sequence joins TRBV20-1 and TRBJ1-1; 8 bases are a match to TRBD1. V lost 5 bases and J lost 3; bases outside the gene matches: 11. In germline, CDR1 is DFQATT, CDR2 SNEGSKA (reference sequence). This CDR3 contains 15 residues. In DNA form, the CDR3 reads TGCAGTGCTCCACGGACAGGGTTGGGTGACACTGAAGCTTTCTTT. Its protein product is CSAPRTGLGDTEAFF.

This clonotype came up a few times. This sequence joins TRBV7-9 and TRBJ2-5, with D tentatively TRBD1 (6 bases). CDR1 SEHNR and CDR2 FQNEAQ come from the germline V gene (reference sequence). The CDR3 runs to 15 residues. V lost 4 bases to trimming and J lost 5 bases, with 17 bases between them. CDR3 in amino acids: CASSYEPRDIETQYF. CDR3 bases: TGTGCCAGCAGCTACGAACCACGGGACATTGAGACCCAGTACTTC.

This chain links TRBV18 with TRBJ2-1; 8 bases agree with TRBD1. The V gene end was trimmed by 3 bases and the J gene end by 7 bases; junction bases not matched to a gene: 11. Germline CDR1 is KGHSH and CDR2 is LQKENI. The CDR3 extends over 16 amino acids. The CDR3: CASSPLWQGAGNEQFF. For the CDR3, the DNA is TGTGCCAGCTCACCGCTTTGGCAGGGGGCAGGAAATGAGCAGTTCTTC. Using reference TRBV18 and TRBJ2-1 for the parts outside the CDR3, the full variable domain is NAGVMQNPRHLVRRRGQEARLRCSPMKGHSHVYWYRQLPEEGLKFMVYLQKENIIDESGMPKERFSAEFPKEGPSILRIQQVVRGDSAAYFCASSPLWQGAGNEQFFGPGTRLTVL.

A few counts support this clonotype. V is TRBV20-1 and J is TRBJ1-1, with TRBD1 matching 7 bases. Trimming took 5 bases from V and 7 from J; bases not matched to a gene: 13. CDR3 size: 14 residues. CDR1 DFQATT and CDR2 SNEGSKA come from the germline V gene (reference sequence). CDR3 residues: CSARAGGGKNEAFF. The CDR3 DNA sequence: TGCAGTGCTCGGGCAGGGGGGGGTAAGAATGAAGCTTTCTTT.

This clonotype occurred many times. The rearrangement joins TRBV20-1 to TRBJ2-3; TRBD1 is a possible D gene (5 bases). V lost 4 bases and J lost 6, with 17 bases in between. Germline CDR1 and CDR2: DFQATT and SNEGSKA (reference sequence). This CDR3 region has 14 residues. CDR3 loop: CSATRPRVADTQYF. The DNA of the CDR3 is TGCAGTGCTACCCGACCCAGGGTCGCGGATACGCAGTATTTT.

This clonotype was counted a few times. The V call is TRBV6-1, the J call TRBJ1-3, with no clear D. Trimming stripped 1 base from V and 2 bases from J, with 9 bases between. This CDR3 is 15 amino acids long. Per the germline V gene, CDR1 is MNHNS and CDR2 is SASEGT. The CDR3 DNA is TGTGCCAGCAGTGAAGGTTGGGGTCCTGGAAACACCATATATTTT. This sequence encodes CASSEGWGPGNTIYF.